The 14 T cell receptor beta chains presented below share a single source sample, sequenced in a study of T cells in Graves' hyperthyroidism and ophthalmopathy. Amplified TCR beta CDR3 regions came from RNA transcripts. The HTBI set primed first-round TCR CDR3 RT-PCR. TCRdb re-analysed the multiplex PCR reads in MiXCR, keeping a single row per CDR3 protein. The data hold roughly 420,000 distinct CDR3 sequences, with about 15% observed a single time. What was sequenced was blood. These receptors were collected from a woman between 18 and 29 years old with Graves' hyperthyroidism.

The chain is built from TRBV6-2 or TRBV6-3 and TRBJ2-1, with D maybe TRBD1 (5 bases). V lost 8 bases and J 4 bases, leaving 18 bases between the germline ends. The CDR3 runs 15 residues. The germline CDR1 and CDR2 sequences are MNHEY and SVGEGT. CDR3 sequence reads: CASGARHRKYNEQFF. CDR3 nucleotide sequence: TGTGCCAGCGGGGCACGACATAGAAAATACAATGAGCAGTTCTTC.

This clonotype showed up many times. In DNA form, the CDR3 reads TGTGCCAGCAGTTTTCTCCTCATCCCCGACAATGAGCAGTTCTTC. Residues: CASSFLLIPDNEQFF. This chain joins TRBV6-2 or TRBV6-3 and TRBJ2-1; D gene uncertain. The CDR3 contains 15 residues. The germline V gene has CDR1 MNHEY and CDR2 SVGEGT. With 4 bases removed from V and 5 bases from J, the gap between germline ends came to 15 bases.

V is TRBV20-1 and J is TRBJ2-7; 9 bases are a match to TRBD2. Germline V CDR1 and CDR2: DFQATT, SNEGSKA (reference sequence). Unmatched junction bases numbered 9, after V lost 3 bases and J lost 3 bases. The CDR3 extends over 15 amino acids. CDR3 bases: TGCAGTGCTAGTGTCAGCGGGAGGTTAATCTACGAGCAGTACTTC. Residues: CSASVSGRLIYEQYF.

This clonotype was detected ten times or more. The chain links TRBV12-3 or TRBV12-4 to TRBJ2-5, with TRBD2 matching 9 bases. This CDR3 comprises 15 residues. V dropped 6 bases and J dropped 5; count of bases not matched to a gene: 10. The CDR3 here is CASSPIAGVLETQYF. In DNA form, the CDR3 reads TGTGCCAGCAGCCCCATAGCGGGGGTCCTGGAGACCCAGTACTTC.

This clonotype turned up a few times. This sequence joins TRBV27 and TRBJ2-5; 13 bases are shared with TRBD2. CDR1 is MNHEY and CDR2 is SMNVEV in the germline V gene (reference sequence). V shed 7 bases, J shed 3 bases, and the junction held 8 bases outside the gene matches. The CDR3 runs 16 residues. Written as DNA, the CDR3 is TGTGCCAGCACCGCAACTAGCGGGGGGGCCAAAGAGACCCAGTACTTC. This gives the protein CASTATSGGAKETQYF.

The rearrangement joins TRBV7-9 to TRBJ2-3; 8 positions agree with TRBD2. This CDR3 spans 15 amino acids. The V gene's germline CDR1 is SEHNR and CDR2 FQNEAQ (reference sequence). V was clipped by 5 bases and J by 2 bases; unmatched bases: 6. The CDR3 region has the DNA TGTGCCAGCAGCCCATTCGGGGGGGCCACAGATACGCAGTATTTT. It is translated as CASSPFGGATDTQYF.

V usage is TRBV10-3 and J usage is TRBJ2-2; 8 bases are a match to TRBD2. This CDR3 has 17 amino acids. Per the germline V gene, CDR1 is ENHRY and CDR2 is SYGVKD. The V gene end was trimmed by 0 bases and the J gene end by 4 bases; junction bases not matched to a gene: 7. DNA of the CDR3: TGTGCCATCAGTGAGTCGTCGCGGGAGGCCTTCACCGGGGAGCTGTTTTTT. Translated: CAISESSREAFTGELFF.

Only a few counts were recorded for this clonotype. The J gene is TRBJ2-2, the V gene TRBV3-1; 7 bases line up with TRBD2. The V gene's germline CDR1 is LGHDT and CDR2 YNNKEL (reference sequence). Unmatched junction bases numbered 6, after V lost 1 base and J lost 7 bases. This CDR3 contains 15 residues. CDR3 amino acids: CASSQVVGGYGELFF. The CDR3 nucleotides are TGTGCCAGCAGCCAAGTGGTGGGAGGGTACGGGGAGCTGTTTTTT.

This sequence joins TRBV16 and TRBJ2-5, with 7 positions matching TRBD1. The CDR3 has 17 amino acids. The germline CDR1 and CDR2 sequences are KGHSY and FQNENV. With 4 bases clipped from V and 1 base from J, the junction kept 12 bases outside the gene matches. The CDR3 sequence is CASSLRAPGQPQETQYF. DNA of the CDR3: TGTGCCAGCAGCCTACGAGCCCCGGGACAGCCCCAAGAGACCCAGTACTTC.

This clonotype was recorded many times. The CDR3: CASSSTSGAADTQYF. For the CDR3, the DNA is TGTGCCAGCAGCTCTACTAGCGGTGCTGCAGATACGCAGTATTTT. The J gene is TRBJ2-3, the V gene TRBV7-8; 8 bases match TRBD2. The CDR3 runs to 15 residues. J gave up 4 bases and V 4 bases, and 7 bases lay outside the gene matches. The germline V gene encodes CDR1 SGHVS and CDR2 FQNEAQ.

This clonotype came up a few times. The V call is TRBV20-1, the J call TRBJ1-5; 9 bases map to TRBD1. The CDR3 runs 14 residues. Germline CDR1 reads DFQATT; CDR2 reads SNEGSKA (reference sequence). The trim removed 3 bases at V and 5 bases at J, leaving 5 bases unmatched. The CDR3 region is CSASDRDRDQPQHF. As DNA, the CDR3 is TGCAGTGCTAGCGACCGGGACAGGGATCAGCCCCAGCATTTT.

This clonotype was seen a single time. This chain joins TRBV7-9 and TRBJ1-1, with 9 positions matching TRBD1. Trimming at V came to 2 bases and at J to 7 bases, leaving 11 bases not matched to a gene. CDR1 and CDR2 (germline): SEHNR, FQNEAQ (reference sequence). The CDR3 has 16 amino acids. The CDR3 sequence is CASSLFRGQGFHEAFF. CDR3 in DNA: TGTGCCAGCAGCTTATTTCGGGGACAGGGATTCCATGAAGCTTTCTTT.

This clonotype showed up many times. This chain links TRBV7-9 with TRBJ2-7, with 7 bases aligning to TRBD1. Looked up from germline, CDR1 is SEHNR and CDR2 is FQNEAQ (reference sequence). Losses at the gene ends were 4 bases for V and 3 bases for J; bases not matched to a gene: 6. The length of the CDR3 is 14 residues. CDR3: CASSSDRKLYEQYF. For the CDR3, the DNA is TGTGCCAGCAGCTCGGACAGGAAACTCTACGAGCAGTACTTC.

This clonotype was detected ten times or more. The chain carries TRBV6-2 or TRBV6-3 and TRBJ2-2, with 7 bases lining up with TRBD1. V shed 6 bases and J 2 bases; nucleotides not matched to a gene: 6. The CDR3 has 15 amino acids. CDR1 and CDR2 from the germline V gene are MNHEY and SVGEGT. CDR3 sequence: CASSPGDRNTGELFF. CDR3 coding DNA: TGTGCCAGCAGCCCAGGGGACAGAAACACCGGGGAGCTGTTTTTT.